The sequence of this T cell receptor beta chain was determined in a study of cytomegalovirus exposure and HLA in healthy donors. Study results and limitations: Productive status was seen about 90% or about 30% of the time for most TCR beta V segments in an earlier analysis.

PCR used 60 Vbeta primers and 13 Jbeta primers. Here immunoSEQ multiplex PCR was the method, and the copy in TCRdb shows in-frame clones only, minus some. The table lists around 150,000 clones, just under 80% of them singletons, with around 4.8% in the top ten. With regard to this clone: The antigen is undetermined.

CDR3 size: 17 residues. CDR1 is MDHEN and CDR2 is SYDVKM in the germline V gene. Trimming removed 7 bases at V and 4 bases at J, with 25 bases between. The sequence was collected from a man aged 25-45 years in good health. Material for sequencing was PBMCs. The chain links TRBV28 to TRBJ2-5; TRBD2 might be the D (5 bases). Written as DNA, the CDR3 is TGTGCCAGCACTCTTCGTGGGGATTCTGGGAGCGCAGAGACCCAGTACTTC. This sequence encodes CASTLRGDSGSAETQYF.